This T cell receptor beta chain comes out of a study of control samples from healthy donors and cancer patients. CDR3 length: 13 amino acids. J lost 9 bases, V lost 6 bases, and 7 bases had no gene match. CDR1 and CDR2 (germline): SGHTA, FQGNSA. The protocol was immunoSEQ multiplex PCR, while the TCRdb copy is restricted to in-frame clones and leaves out a portion. The data show approximately 83,000 clones, with approximately 95% seen just once and approximately 1.5% held by the top ten. The chain uses TRBV7-2 and TRBJ2-1, with TRBD2 matching over 8 bases. This receptor was obtained from a woman in her twenties or thirties in good health. Sequenced sample: blood. CDR3 loop: CASSGGLALEQFF. In nucleotides, the CDR3 is TGTGCCAGCAGTGGAGGACTAGCCCTTGAGCAGTTCTTC.